This TCR beta chain was identified in a study of blood T cells in healthy people across ages. The overall study: About one barcoded beta molecule per two T cells came from capture by template switching.

This clonotype was seen a handful of times. Its antigen is not known. Study results and caveats: Estimates of total diversity, which came from one million sequenced T cells, were considered to be underestimates.

Using a J-beta primer mix together with a sample-barcoded 5' primer, a second PCR was run for about 7 to 12 cycles. Template switching added a 12-random-nucleotide identifier to every cDNA molecule. From the 5' RACE reads, TCRdb called clonotypes with MiXCR, one entry per CDR3 protein. There are 750,000 to 950,000 distinct CDR3 sequences in the sample; roughly 24% occur only once, and over 2.5% lies in the top ten. The data also belong to a second study, concerning T cells of mothers and their children.

This TCR came from a boy between 10 and 17 years old in good health. Sample: blood.

CDR3 coding DNA: TGCGCCAGCAGCCCCTCGCTGGGAGCTCTCGAGCAGTACTTC. Translation: CASSPSLGALEQYF. The gene calls are TRBV5-1 and TRBJ2-7; the D gene is possibly TRBD2 (5 bases). Trimming cost V 4 bases and J 6 bases, with 17 bases left between them. CDR3 length: 14 residues. Germline CDR1 SGHRS, CDR2 YFSETQ.